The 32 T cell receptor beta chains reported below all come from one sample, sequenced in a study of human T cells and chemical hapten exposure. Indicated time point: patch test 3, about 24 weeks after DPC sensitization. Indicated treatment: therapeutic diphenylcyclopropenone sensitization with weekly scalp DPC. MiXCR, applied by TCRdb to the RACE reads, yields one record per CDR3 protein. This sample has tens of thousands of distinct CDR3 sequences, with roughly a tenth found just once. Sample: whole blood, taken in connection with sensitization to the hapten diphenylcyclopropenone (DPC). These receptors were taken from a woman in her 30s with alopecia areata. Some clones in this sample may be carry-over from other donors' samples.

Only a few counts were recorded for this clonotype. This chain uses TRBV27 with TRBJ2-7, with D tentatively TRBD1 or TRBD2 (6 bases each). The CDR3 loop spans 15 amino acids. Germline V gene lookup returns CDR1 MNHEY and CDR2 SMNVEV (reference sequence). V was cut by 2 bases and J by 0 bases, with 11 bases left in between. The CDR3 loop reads CASSLRGGLSYEQYV. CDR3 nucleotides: TGTGCCAGCAGTTTACGAGGGGGGCTCTCCTACGAGCAGTACGTC.

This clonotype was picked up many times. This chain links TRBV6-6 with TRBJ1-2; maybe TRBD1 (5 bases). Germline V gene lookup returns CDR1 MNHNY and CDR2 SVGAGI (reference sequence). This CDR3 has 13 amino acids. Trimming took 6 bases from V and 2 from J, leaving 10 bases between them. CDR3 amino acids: CASSLRQNYGYTF. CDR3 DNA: TGTGCCAGCAGCCTCAGACAGAACTATGGCTACACCTTC.

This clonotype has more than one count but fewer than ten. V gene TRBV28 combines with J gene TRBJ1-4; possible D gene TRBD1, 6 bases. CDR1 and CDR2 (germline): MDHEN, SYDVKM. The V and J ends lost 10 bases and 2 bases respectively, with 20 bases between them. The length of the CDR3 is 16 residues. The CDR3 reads CATSYHGGATNEKLFF. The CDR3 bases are TGTGCCACCTCTTACCACGGGGGGGCGACTAATGAAAAACTGTTTTTT.

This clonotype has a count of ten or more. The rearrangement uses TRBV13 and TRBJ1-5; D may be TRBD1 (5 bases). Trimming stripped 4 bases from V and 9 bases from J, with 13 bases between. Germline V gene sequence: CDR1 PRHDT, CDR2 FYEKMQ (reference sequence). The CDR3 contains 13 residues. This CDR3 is CASSSSPQGPQHF. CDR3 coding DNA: TGTGCCAGCAGCTCTTCCCCCCAGGGGCCCCAGCATTTT.

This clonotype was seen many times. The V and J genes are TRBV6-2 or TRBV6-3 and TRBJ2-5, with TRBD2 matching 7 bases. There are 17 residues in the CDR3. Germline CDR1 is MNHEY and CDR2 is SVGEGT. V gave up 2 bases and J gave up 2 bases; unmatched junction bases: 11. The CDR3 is CASSYIRASGLQETQYF. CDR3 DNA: TGTGCCAGCAGTTACATTAGGGCTAGCGGACTTCAAGAGACCCAGTACTTC.

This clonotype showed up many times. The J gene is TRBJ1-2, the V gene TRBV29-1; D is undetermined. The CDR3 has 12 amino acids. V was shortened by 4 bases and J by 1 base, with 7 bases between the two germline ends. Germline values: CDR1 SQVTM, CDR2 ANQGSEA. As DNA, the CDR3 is TGCAGCGTTGTGACGGTTAACTATGGCTACACCTTC. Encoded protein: CSVVTVNYGYTF.

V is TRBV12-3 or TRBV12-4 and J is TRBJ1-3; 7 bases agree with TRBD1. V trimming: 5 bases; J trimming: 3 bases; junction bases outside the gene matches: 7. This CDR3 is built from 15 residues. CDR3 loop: CASSPFDRVGNTIYF. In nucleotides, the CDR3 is TGTGCCAGCAGTCCCTTTGACAGGGTTGGAAACACCATATATTTT.

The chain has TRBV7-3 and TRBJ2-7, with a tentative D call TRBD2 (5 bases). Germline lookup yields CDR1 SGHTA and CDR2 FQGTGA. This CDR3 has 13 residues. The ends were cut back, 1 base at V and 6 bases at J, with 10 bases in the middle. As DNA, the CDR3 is TGTGCCAGCAGCTTAATAGGAGGAGGCGAGCAGTACTTC. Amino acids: CASSLIGGGEQYF.

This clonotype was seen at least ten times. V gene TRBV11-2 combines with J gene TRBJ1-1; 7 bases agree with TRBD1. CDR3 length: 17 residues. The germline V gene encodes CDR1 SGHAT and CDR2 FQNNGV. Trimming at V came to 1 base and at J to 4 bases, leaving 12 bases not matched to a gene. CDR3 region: CASSLVRDQGVVTEAFF. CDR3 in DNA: TGTGCCAGCAGCTTAGTGAGGGACCAGGGGGTGGTCACTGAAGCTTTCTTT.

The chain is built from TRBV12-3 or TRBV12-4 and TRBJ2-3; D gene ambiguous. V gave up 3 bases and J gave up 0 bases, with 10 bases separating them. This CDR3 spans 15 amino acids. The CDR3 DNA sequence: TGTGCCAGCAGTTTCGGCAGAACCAGCACAGATACGCAGTATTTT. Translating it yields CASSFGRTSTDTQYF.

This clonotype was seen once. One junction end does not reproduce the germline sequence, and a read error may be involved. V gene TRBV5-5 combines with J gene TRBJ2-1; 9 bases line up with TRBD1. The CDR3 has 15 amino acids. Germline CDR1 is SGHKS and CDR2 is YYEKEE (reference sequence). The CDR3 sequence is CVSSMGQGFSDEQFF. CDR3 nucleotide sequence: TGTGTCAGCAGCATGGGACAGGGATTTTCGGATGAGCAGTTCTTC.

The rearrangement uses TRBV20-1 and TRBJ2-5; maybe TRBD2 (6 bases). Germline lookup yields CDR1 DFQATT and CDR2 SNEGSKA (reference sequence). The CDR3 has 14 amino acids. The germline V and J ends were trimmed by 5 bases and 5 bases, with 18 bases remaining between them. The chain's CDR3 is CSAPHSRERETQYF. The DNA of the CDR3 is TGCAGTGCTCCGCACAGTCGGGAGCGCGAGACCCAGTACTTC.

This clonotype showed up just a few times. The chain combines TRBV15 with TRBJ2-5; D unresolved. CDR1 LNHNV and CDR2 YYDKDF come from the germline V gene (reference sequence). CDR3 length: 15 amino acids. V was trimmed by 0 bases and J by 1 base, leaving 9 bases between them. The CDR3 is CATSRENGPQETQYF. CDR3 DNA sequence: TGTGCCACCAGCAGAGAAAACGGACCCCAAGAGACCCAGTACTTC.

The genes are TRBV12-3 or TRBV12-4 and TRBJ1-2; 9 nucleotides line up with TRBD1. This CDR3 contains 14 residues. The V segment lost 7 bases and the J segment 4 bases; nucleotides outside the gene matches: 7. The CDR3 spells CASTTGGRGYGYTF. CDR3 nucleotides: TGTGCCAGCACCACAGGGGGCAGGGGCTATGGCTACACCTTC.

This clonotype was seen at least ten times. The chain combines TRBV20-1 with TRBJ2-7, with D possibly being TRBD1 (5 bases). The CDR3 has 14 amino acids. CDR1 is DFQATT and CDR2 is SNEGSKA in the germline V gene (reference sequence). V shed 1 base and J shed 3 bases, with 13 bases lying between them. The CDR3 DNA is TGCAGTGCTAGAGGCCCTAATACAGGCTACGAGCAGTACTTC. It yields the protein CSARGPNTGYEQYF.

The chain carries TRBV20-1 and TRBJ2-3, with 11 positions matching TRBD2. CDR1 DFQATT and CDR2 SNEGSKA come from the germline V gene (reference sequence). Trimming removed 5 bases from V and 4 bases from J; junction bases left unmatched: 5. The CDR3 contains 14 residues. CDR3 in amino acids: CSARSGRGADTQYF. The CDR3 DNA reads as TGCAGTGCTCGTAGCGGGAGGGGTGCAGATACGCAGTATTTT.

The DNA of the CDR3 is TGTGCCAGCAGTTACTCCCTCGACGAGCCGACAGATACGCAGTATTTT. Its translation is CASSYSLDEPTDTQYF. V and J are TRBV6-2 or TRBV6-3 and TRBJ2-3, with D hard to call. Germline CDR1 MNHEY, CDR2 SVGEGT. V dropped 0 bases and J dropped 3 bases, with 13 bases sitting between them. This CDR3 has 16 residues.

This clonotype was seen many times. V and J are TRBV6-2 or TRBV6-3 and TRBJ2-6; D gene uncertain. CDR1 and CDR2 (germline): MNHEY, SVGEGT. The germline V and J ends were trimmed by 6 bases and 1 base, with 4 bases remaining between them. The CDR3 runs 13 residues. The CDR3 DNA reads TGTGCCAGCAGAGGTTCTGGGGCCAACGTCCTGACTTTC. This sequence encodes CASRGSGANVLTF.

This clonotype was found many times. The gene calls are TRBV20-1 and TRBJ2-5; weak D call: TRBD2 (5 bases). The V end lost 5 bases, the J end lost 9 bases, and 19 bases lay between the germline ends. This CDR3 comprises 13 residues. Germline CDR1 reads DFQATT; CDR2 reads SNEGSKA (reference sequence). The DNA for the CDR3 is TGCAGTGCTCGAAAGGAGGAGGTGAGGCCCCAGTACTTC. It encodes CSARKEEVRPQYF.

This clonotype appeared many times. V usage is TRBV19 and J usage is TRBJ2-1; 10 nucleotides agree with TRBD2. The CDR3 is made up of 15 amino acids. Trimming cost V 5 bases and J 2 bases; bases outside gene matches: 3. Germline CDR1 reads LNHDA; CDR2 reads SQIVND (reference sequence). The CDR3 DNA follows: TGTGCCAGTAGTGTTACTAGCGGGGCCTACAATGAGCAGTTCTTC. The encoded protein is CASSVTSGAYNEQFF.

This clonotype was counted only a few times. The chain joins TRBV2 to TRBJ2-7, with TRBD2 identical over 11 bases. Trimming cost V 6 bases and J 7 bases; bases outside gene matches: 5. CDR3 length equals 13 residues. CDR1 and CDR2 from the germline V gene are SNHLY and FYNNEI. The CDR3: CASRLAGAGEQYF. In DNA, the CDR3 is TGTGCCAGCAGACTAGCGGGAGCCGGTGAGCAGTACTTC.

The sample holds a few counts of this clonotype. CDR3 region: CSVTPTVSYEQYF. CDR3 nucleotides: TGCAGCGTCACCCCGACCGTCTCCTACGAGCAGTACTTC. The chain combines TRBV29-1 with TRBJ2-7; the D is unclear. V was trimmed by 6 bases and J by 0 bases, leaving 12 bases between them. CDR3 size: 13 residues. In germline, CDR1 is SQVTM, CDR2 ANQGSEA.

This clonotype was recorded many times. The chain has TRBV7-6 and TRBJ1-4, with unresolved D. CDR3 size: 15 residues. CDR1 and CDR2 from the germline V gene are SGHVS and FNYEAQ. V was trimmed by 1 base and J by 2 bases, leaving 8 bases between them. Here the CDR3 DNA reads TGTGCCAGCAGCTTAGGACTCTTGACTAATGAAAAACTGTTTTTT. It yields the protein CASSLGLLTNEKLFF.

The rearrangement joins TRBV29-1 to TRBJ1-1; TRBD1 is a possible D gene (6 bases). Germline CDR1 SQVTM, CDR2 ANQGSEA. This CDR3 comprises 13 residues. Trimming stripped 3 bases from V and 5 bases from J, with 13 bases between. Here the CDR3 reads CSVDGGPGTEAFF. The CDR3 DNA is TGCAGCGTTGACGGGGGGCCCGGGACTGAAGCTTTCTTT.

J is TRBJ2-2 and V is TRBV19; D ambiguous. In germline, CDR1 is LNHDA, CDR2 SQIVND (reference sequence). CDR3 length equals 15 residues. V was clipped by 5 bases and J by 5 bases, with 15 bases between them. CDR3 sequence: CASSVLTHRTGELFF. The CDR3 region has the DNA TGTGCCAGTAGTGTGTTGACACACAGAACCGGGGAGCTGTTTTTT.

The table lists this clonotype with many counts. The CDR3 sequence: CATTRTENTEAFF. CDR3 bases: TGTGCCACCACAAGAACAGAGAACACTGAAGCTTTCTTT. This chain links TRBV6-6 with TRBJ1-1; no clear D gene. CDR1 and CDR2 from the germline V gene are MNHNY and SVGAGI (reference sequence). The CDR3 spans 13 residues. V was cut by 10 bases and J by 1 base, with 13 bases left in between.

The CDR3 DNA sequence: TGTGCCAGCGAAACACCGTACACAGATACGCAGTATTTT. It translates to CASETPYTDTQYF. This rearrangement joins TRBV11-2 to TRBJ2-3; no definite D call. The V gene's germline CDR1 is SGHAT and CDR2 FQNNGV. This CDR3 is built from 13 residues. V shed 8 bases and J shed 2 bases, with 11 bases lying between them.

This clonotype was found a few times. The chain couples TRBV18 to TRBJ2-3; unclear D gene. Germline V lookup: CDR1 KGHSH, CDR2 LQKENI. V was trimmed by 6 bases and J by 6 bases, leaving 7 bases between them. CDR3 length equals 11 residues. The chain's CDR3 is CASSPEDTQYF. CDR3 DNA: TGTGCCAGCTCTCCGGAGGATACGCAGTATTTT.

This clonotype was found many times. CDR3 bases: TGTGCCAGCAGCTTAGAGGTTAGCGGGAACCAAGAGACCCAGTACTTC. This codes for CASSLEVSGNQETQYF. This chain uses TRBV11-1 with TRBJ2-5; 8 bases map to TRBD2. CDR1 is SGHAT, CDR2 FQDESV, per germline (reference sequence). Trimming took 1 base from V and 0 from J; bases not matched to a gene: 4. This CDR3 has 16 amino acids.

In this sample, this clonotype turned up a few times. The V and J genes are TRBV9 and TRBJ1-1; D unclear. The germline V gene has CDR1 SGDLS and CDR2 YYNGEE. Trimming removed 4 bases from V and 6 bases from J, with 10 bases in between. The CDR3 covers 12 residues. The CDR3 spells CASSSINAEAFF. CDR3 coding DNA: TGTGCCAGCAGCTCTATAAACGCTGAAGCTTTCTTT.

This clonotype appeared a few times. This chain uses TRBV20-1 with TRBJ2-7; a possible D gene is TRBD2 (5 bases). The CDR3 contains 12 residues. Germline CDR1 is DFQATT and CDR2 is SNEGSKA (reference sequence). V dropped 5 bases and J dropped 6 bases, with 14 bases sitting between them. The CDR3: CSAYRAGAEQYF. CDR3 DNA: TGCAGTGCTTACCGGGCGGGTGCCGAGCAGTACTTC.

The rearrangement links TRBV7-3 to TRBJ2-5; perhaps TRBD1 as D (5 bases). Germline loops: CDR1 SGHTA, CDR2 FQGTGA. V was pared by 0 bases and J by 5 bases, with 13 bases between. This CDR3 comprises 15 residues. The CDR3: CASSLTIARAETQYF. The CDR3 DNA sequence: TGTGCCAGCAGCTTAACGATCGCCAGGGCGGAGACCCAGTACTTC.